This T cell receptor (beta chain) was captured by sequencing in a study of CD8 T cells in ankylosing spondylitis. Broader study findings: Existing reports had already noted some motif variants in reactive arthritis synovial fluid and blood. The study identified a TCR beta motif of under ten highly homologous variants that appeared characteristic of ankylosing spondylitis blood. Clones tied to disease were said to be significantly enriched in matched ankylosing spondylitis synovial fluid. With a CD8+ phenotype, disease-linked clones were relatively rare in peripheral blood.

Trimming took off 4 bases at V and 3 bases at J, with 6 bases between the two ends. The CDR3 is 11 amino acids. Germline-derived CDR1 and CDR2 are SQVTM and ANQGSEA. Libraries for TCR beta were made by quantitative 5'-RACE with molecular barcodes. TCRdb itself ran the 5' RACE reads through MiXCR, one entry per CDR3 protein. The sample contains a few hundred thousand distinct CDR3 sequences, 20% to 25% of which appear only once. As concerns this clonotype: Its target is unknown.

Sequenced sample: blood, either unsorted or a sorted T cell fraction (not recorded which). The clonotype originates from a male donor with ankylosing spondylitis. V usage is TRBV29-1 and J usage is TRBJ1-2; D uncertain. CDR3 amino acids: CSVGADYGYTF. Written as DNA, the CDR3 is TGCAGCGTTGGAGCGGACTATGGCTACACCTTC.